The 20 T cell receptor beta chains below were found in one sample sequenced in a study of blood T cell repertoires in COVID-19. Produced via immunoSEQ multiplex PCR; TCRdb's table is partial and in-frame only. The sample shows some 700,000 clones, over 80% of them seen only once. The sequencing sample was made of peripheral blood. The receptors were sampled from a woman younger than 35 with acute or convalescent COVID-19.

The CDR3, as DNA: TGTGCCAGCAGCTTGACAGGGGGCGCGGGAGGCTACACCTTC. Translated, it gives CASSLTGGAGGYTF. The chain recombines TRBV7-2 with TRBJ1-2; 10 nucleotides agree with TRBD1. This CDR3 has 14 residues. Germline lookup yields CDR1 SGHTA and CDR2 FQGNSA. The V gene end was trimmed by 3 bases and the J gene end by 8 bases; junction bases not matched to a gene: 6.

J is TRBJ1-2 and V is TRBV19; D remains unclear. Germline V gene data show CDR1 as LNHDA and CDR2 as SQIVND (reference sequence). The CDR3 consists of 14 residues. V was trimmed by 3 bases and J by 0 bases, leaving 8 bases between them. This CDR3 reads CASSITESNYGYTF. CDR3 nucleotides: TGTGCCAGTAGTATCACAGAATCTAACTATGGCTACACCTTC.

On this clone: The germline gene is not matched at one end of the junction; a read error may be the cause. The chain employs TRBV2 and TRBJ2-3; 9 nucleotides match TRBD2. The CDR3 runs 13 residues. From germline, CDR1 is SNHLY and CDR2 FYNNEI. The CDR3 is CASSEAGLAGTDF. As DNA, the CDR3 is TGTGCCAGCAGTGAAGCAGGCCTAGCGGGGACGGATTTT.

J is TRBJ2-4 and V is TRBV12-5, with 7 bases that match TRBD1. V was pared by 4 bases and J by 0 bases, with 6 bases of the junction left unmatched. In germline, CDR1 is LGHNT, CDR2 FRNRAP. The CDR3 runs to 16 residues. CDR3 sequence: CASGWGTVLAKNIQYF. The DNA of the CDR3 is TGTGCTAGTGGTTGGGGGACAGTTCTAGCCAAAAACATTCAGTACTTC. Complete variable domain (other parts from reference TRBV12-5 and TRBJ2-4): DARVTQTPRHKVTEMGQEVTMRCQPILGHNTVFWYRQTMMQGLELLAYFRNRAPLDDSGMPKDRFSAEMPDATLATLKIQPSEPRDSAVYFCASGWGTVLAKNIQYFGAGTRLSVL.

The chain carries TRBV5-1 and TRBJ2-7; D is uncertain. This CDR3 has 17 residues. Germline V gene lookup returns CDR1 SGHRS and CDR2 YFSETQ. V was trimmed by 4 bases and J by 3 bases, leaving 23 bases between them. This CDR3 is CASSPLGRPNLNYEQYF. The CDR3 DNA is TGCGCCAGCAGCCCGTTAGGCAGGCCTAACCTCAACTACGAGCAGTACTTC.

The rearrangement joins TRBV29-1 to TRBJ2-1; TRBD2 agrees at 8 bases. The CDR3 has 14 amino acids. Per the germline V gene, CDR1 is SQVTM and CDR2 is ANQGSEA. The J segment lost 4 bases and the V segment lost 7 bases, leaving 9 bases of the junction unmatched. The CDR3 loop reads CSAWGGLVYNEQFF. Written as DNA, the CDR3 is TGCAGCGCTTGGGGGGGACTAGTTTACAATGAGCAGTTCTTC.

The genes are TRBV19 and TRBJ1-2; no clear D gene. CDR1 LNHDA and CDR2 SQIVND come from the germline V gene (reference sequence). The V gene lost 7 bases and the J gene lost 5 bases, with 8 bases spanning the gap. This CDR3 comprises 11 residues. The CDR3 here is CASIGPYGYTF. The CDR3, as DNA: TGTGCCAGTATTGGCCCTTATGGCTACACCTTC.

This sequence joins TRBV7-2 and TRBJ2-7; TRBD2 aligns across 10 bases. Germline values: CDR1 SGHTA, CDR2 FQGNSA. The CDR3 has 15 residues. The V segment lost 4 bases and the J segment 2 bases; nucleotides outside the gene matches: 5. The CDR3 DNA reads TGTGCCAGCAGCTCGGGTAGCGGGGGGACCTACGAGCAGTACTTC. It translates to CASSSGSGGTYEQYF.

The gene calls are TRBV11-1 and TRBJ2-1; the match to TRBD2 covers 7 bases. Looked up from germline, CDR1 is SGHAT and CDR2 is FQDESV (reference sequence). The CDR3 is made up of 14 amino acids. V was pared by 6 bases and J by 10 bases, with 12 bases of the junction left unmatched. Written as DNA, the CDR3 is TGTGCCAGCAGTCCCTCAGCGGGGTCCGGAGAGCAGTTCTTC. This encodes CASSPSAGSGEQFF.

The chain links TRBV6-2 or TRBV6-3 to TRBJ1-5; the match to TRBD1 covers 7 bases. Germline trimming cut 0 bases from V and 3 bases from J; bases unmatched to any gene: 8. Germline V lookup: CDR1 MNHEY, CDR2 SVGEGT. The length of the CDR3 is 17 residues. The CDR3 DNA sequence: TGTGCCAGCAGTTACTCGTATCGGGGGACAGACAATCAGCCCCAGCATTTT. This gives the protein CASSYSYRGTDNQPQHF.

The CDR3 DNA follows: TGTGCCAGCTCACGACTGGACTCCCGTTCCTACGAGCAGTACTTC. Its translation: CASSRLDSRSYEQYF. This chain connects TRBV18 to TRBJ2-7; possibly TRBD2 for D (5 bases). The V gene's germline CDR1 is KGHSH and CDR2 LQKENI. Trimming removed 4 bases at V and 1 base at J, with 14 bases between. The CDR3 loop spans 15 amino acids.

The chain combines TRBV10-2 with TRBJ1-4; 10 bases match TRBD1. CDR1 WSHSY and CDR2 SAAADI come from the germline V gene. The CDR3 is made up of 14 amino acids. Trimming removed 8 bases from V and 7 bases from J; junction bases left unmatched: 7. The CDR3 protein is CASSLTGGSEKLFF. The CDR3 bases are TGCGCCAGCTCCCTGACAGGGGGCAGTGAAAAACTGTTTTTT.

The CDR3 DNA reads TGTGCCAGCAGAGGGGACAGCGAATATGGCTACACCTTC. Translation gives CASRGDSEYGYTF. The chain carries TRBV6-5 and TRBJ1-2; 7 nucleotides align to TRBD1. The CDR3 consists of 13 residues. In germline, CDR1 is MNHEY, CDR2 SVGAGI. V was clipped by 6 bases and J by 5 bases; unmatched bases: 6.

This rearrangement joins TRBV9 to TRBJ1-6; D might be TRBD1 (5 bases). CDR1 and CDR2 (germline): SGDLS, YYNGEE. The CDR3 runs to 16 residues. Trimming took 3 bases from V and 0 from J, leaving 10 bases between them. The CDR3 loop reads CASSEGASSYNSPLHF. The DNA of the CDR3 is TGTGCCAGCAGCGAAGGGGCGAGCTCCTATAATTCACCCCTCCACTTT.

The chain combines TRBV18 with TRBJ2-7; TRBD2 is a possible D gene (7 bases). The ends were cut back, 3 bases at V and 5 bases at J, with 14 bases in the middle. There are 14 residues in the CDR3. The germline CDR1 and CDR2 sequences are KGHSH and LQKENI. The CDR3 sequence is CASSPYAGANEQYF. CDR3 nucleotide sequence: TGTGCCAGCTCACCCTATGCGGGGGCTAACGAGCAGTACTTC. Using reference TRBV18 and TRBJ2-7 for the parts outside the CDR3, the full variable domain is NAGVMQNPRHLVRRRGQEARLRCSPMKGHSHVYWYRQLPEEGLKFMVYLQKENIIDESGMPKERFSAEFPKEGPSILRIQQVVRGDSAAYFCASSPYAGANEQYFGPGTRLTVT.

This clone is a singleton in its sample. At the DNA level, this CDR3 is encoded by other sequences in the same sample as well. The chain couples TRBV5-4 to TRBJ1-2, with 10 bases aligning to TRBD1. The CDR3 sequence is 16 residues long. Germline V gene data show CDR1 as SGHNT and CDR2 as YYREEE (reference sequence). V shed 0 bases, J shed 4 bases, and the junction held 6 bases outside the gene matches. The CDR3 coding sequence is TGTGCCAGCAGCTTGGCCGGACAGGGGGTCTCCTATGGCTACACCTTC. Protein: CASSLAGQGVSYGYTF.

This rearrangement joins TRBV6-2 or TRBV6-3 to TRBJ2-3; a possible D gene is TRBD2 (6 bases). V lost 1 base, J lost 3 bases, and 14 bases lay in between. Germline assignment: CDR1 MNHEY and CDR2 SVGEGT. The CDR3 is 16 residues long. The CDR3 region has the DNA TGTGCCAGCAGTTACTGGGGGGAATGGGGAACAGATACGCAGTATTTT. This codes for CASSYWGEWGTDTQYF.

The genes are TRBV19 and TRBJ2-4; 8 bases align to TRBD2. The CDR3 extends over 14 amino acids. The germline gives CDR1 LNHDA, CDR2 SQIVND (reference sequence). Germline trimming cut 3 bases from V and 15 bases from J; bases unmatched to any gene: 13. CDR3 DNA sequence: TGTGCCAGTAGTATGAGTCGGGGGGGCCTTAGGTGGTACTTC. It translates to CASSMSRGGLRWYF.

This clone was seen just once. The sample contains more than one DNA sequence encoding this CDR3. The chain carries TRBV30 and TRBJ1-5, with D possibly TRBD1 on 6 matching bases. Germline CDR1 reads GTSNPN; CDR2 reads SVGIG (reference sequence). The ends were cut back, 2 bases at V and 5 bases at J, with 10 bases in the middle. The CDR3 runs to 13 residues. The CDR3 region is CAWSRTDYQPQHF. As DNA, the CDR3 is TGTGCCTGGAGTCGGACAGATTATCAGCCCCAGCATTTT.

This clone was seen a single time. This chain connects TRBV9 to TRBJ1-6, with D perhaps TRBD1 (6 bases). CDR1 is SGDLS, CDR2 YYNGEE, per germline. Trimming removed 6 bases from V and 7 bases from J, with 8 bases in between. The CDR3 is made up of 12 amino acids. The CDR3: CASNQGNSPLHF. The CDR3 coding sequence is TGTGCCAGCAATCAGGGGAATTCACCCCTCCACTTT.